A selection of T cell receptor beta chains follows, all from one sample in a study of T-cell memory formation after mild COVID-19. TCRdb called the 5' RACE reads again in MiXCR, with one record for every CDR3 protein. This sample carries hundreds of thousands of distinct CDR3 sequences, roughly 13% of them seen once, and the ten largest clones take 22%. The source material was PBMCs or a T cell subset sorted from them (not recorded which). The source of these receptors is a man between 18 and 35 years old who had mild COVID-19 (a few samples of this study predate the infection). Cell type and time point are not known. The CDR3 runs from the conserved cysteine through the conserved F or W. D genes are given only for firm matches. A row's size may be missing; if present it is once, few, many or a size class.

d_call: -; v_call: TRBV7-9; clone_size: -; j_call: TRBJ1-1; cdr3_aa: CASSLAGGGSTEAFF; cdr3_nt: TGTGCCAGCAGCTTAGCGGGTGGGGGGAGCACTGAAGCTTTCTTT
d_call: TRBD2; v_call: TRBV29-1; clone_size: -; j_call: TRBJ2-3; cdr3_aa: CSTSGVLTDTQYF; cdr3_nt: TGCAGCACTAGCGGGGTCCTAACAGATACGCAGTATTTT
d_call: -; v_call: TRBV9; clone_size: few; j_call: TRBJ2-2; cdr3_aa: CASSVGPQGRTGELFF; cdr3_nt: TGTGCCAGCAGCGTAGGTCCCCAGGGTCGCACCGGGGAGCTGTTTTTT
d_call: -; v_call: TRBV5-4; clone_size: few; j_call: TRBJ2-1; cdr3_aa: CASSPREYNEQFF; cdr3_nt: TGTGCCAGCAGCCCCAGGGAGTACAATGAGCAGTTCTTC
d_call: -; v_call: TRBV7-2; clone_size: -; j_call: TRBJ2-1; cdr3_aa: CASSRVGSYNEQFF; cdr3_nt: TGTGCCAGCAGCCGGGTGGGATCCTACAATGAGCAGTTCTTC
d_call: TRBD2; v_call: TRBV5-6; clone_size: -; j_call: TRBJ2-5; cdr3_aa: CASSTGLAGWETQYF; cdr3_nt: TGTGCCAGCAGCACCGGACTAGCGGGGTGGGAGACCCAGTACTTC
d_call: -; v_call: TRBV4-1; clone_size: few; j_call: TRBJ1-3; cdr3_aa: CASSQDRWGGNTIYF; cdr3_nt: TGCGCCAGCAGCCAAGATAGGTGGGGTGGAAACACCATATATTTT
d_call: -; v_call: TRBV4-3; clone_size: -; j_call: TRBJ2-1; cdr3_aa: CASSQDLRGYNEQFF; cdr3_nt: TGCGCCAGCAGCCAAGATCTACGGGGCTACAATGAGCAGTTCTTC
d_call: -; v_call: TRBV20-1; clone_size: -; j_call: TRBJ1-4; cdr3_aa: CSAYTEAPEKLFF; cdr3_nt: TGCAGTGCTTACACGGAAGCCCCGGAAAAACTGTTTTTT
d_call: -; v_call: TRBV5-1; clone_size: many; j_call: TRBJ1-2; cdr3_aa: CASSPDEGRSGYTF; cdr3_nt: TGCGCCAGCAGCCCGGACGAGGGAAGAAGCGGCTACACCTTC
d_call: -; v_call: TRBV10-3; clone_size: -; j_call: TRBJ1-2; cdr3_aa: CAISDQGNYGYTF; cdr3_nt: TGTGCCATCAGTGATCAGGGCAACTATGGCTACACCTTC
d_call: -; v_call: TRBV4-3; clone_size: -; j_call: TRBJ1-1; cdr3_aa: CASSQRFQGNTEAFF; cdr3_nt: TGCGCCAGCAGCCAACGTTTTCAGGGGAACACTGAAGCTTTCTTT
d_call: -; v_call: TRBV5-6; clone_size: few; j_call: TRBJ2-6; cdr3_aa: CASSLDTLGSGANVLTF; cdr3_nt: TGTGCCAGCAGCCTTGATACACTTGGCTCTGGGGCCAACGTCCTGACTTTC
d_call: -; v_call: TRBV4-1; clone_size: many; j_call: TRBJ2-7; cdr3_aa: CASSQAPGGPYEQYF; cdr3_nt: TGCGCCAGCAGCCAAGCCCCCGGGGGGCCCTACGAGCAGTACTTC
d_call: TRBD1; v_call: TRBV20-1; clone_size: -; j_call: TRBJ2-2; cdr3_aa: CSAPGQGAERELFF; cdr3_nt: TGCAGTGCTCCTGGACAGGGGGCGGAAAGGGAGCTGTTTTTT
d_call: -; v_call: TRBV5-6; clone_size: -; j_call: TRBJ2-1; cdr3_aa: CASSSALDPHEQFF; cdr3_nt: TGTGCCAGCAGCTCGGCCCTCGACCCTCATGAGCAGTTCTTC
d_call: -; v_call: TRBV7-2; clone_size: few; j_call: TRBJ2-1; cdr3_aa: CASSIPGGPRNEQFF; cdr3_nt: TGTGCCAGCAGCATCCCCGGGGGGCCGCGTAATGAGCAGTTCTTC
d_call: TRBD2; v_call: TRBV2; clone_size: -; j_call: TRBJ2-7; cdr3_aa: CASRGEGISYEQYF; cdr3_nt: TGTGCCAGCAGGGGGGAGGGTATCTCCTACGAGCAGTACTTC
d_call: TRBD1; v_call: TRBV7-9; clone_size: few; j_call: TRBJ1-6; cdr3_aa: CASSILGQGRGSPLHF; cdr3_nt: TGTGCCAGCAGCATACTGGGACAGGGGAGGGGTTCACCCCTCCACTTT
d_call: -; v_call: TRBV20-1; clone_size: -; j_call: TRBJ1-4; cdr3_aa: CSASGPAGGEKLFF; cdr3_nt: TGCAGTGCGTCGGGACCCGCCGGGGGAGAAAAACTGTTTTTT
d_call: -; v_call: TRBV7-9; clone_size: -; j_call: TRBJ2-3; cdr3_aa: CASSLGSLDTQYF; cdr3_nt: TGTGCCAGCAGCTTAGGATCCCTTGATACGCAGTATTTT
d_call: -; v_call: TRBV20-1; clone_size: few; j_call: TRBJ1-1; cdr3_aa: CSARFPGRGRVNTEAFF; cdr3_nt: TGCAGTGCTAGATTCCCCGGCAGGGGAAGAGTGAACACTGAAGCTTTCTTT
d_call: TRBD1; v_call: TRBV4-3; clone_size: -; j_call: TRBJ1-2; cdr3_aa: CASSQGGSRTGYGYTF; cdr3_nt: TGCGCCAGCAGCCAAGGGGGATCCAGGACAGGGTACGGCTACACCTTC
d_call: -; v_call: TRBV19; clone_size: -; j_call: TRBJ2-6; cdr3_aa: CASKEQGRPGANVLTF; cdr3_nt: TGTGCCAGTAAGGAACAGGGCCGACCTGGGGCCAACGTCCTGACTTTC
d_call: -; v_call: TRBV4-3; clone_size: few; j_call: TRBJ2-2; cdr3_aa: CASSQGLGLNGELFF; cdr3_nt: TGCGCCAGCAGCCAGGGCTTAGGGTTGAACGGGGAGCTGTTTTTT
d_call: TRBD1; v_call: TRBV12-3/TRBV12-4; clone_size: many; j_call: TRBJ1-2; cdr3_aa: CASSFLLYRGKNYGYTF; cdr3_nt: TGTGCCAGCAGTTTCCTTCTCTACAGGGGGAAGAACTATGGCTACACCTTC
d_call: TRBD2; v_call: TRBV5-1; clone_size: many; j_call: TRBJ2-4; cdr3_aa: CASSLDSGGDIQYF; cdr3_nt: TGCGCCAGCAGCTTGGATTCCGGGGGGGACATTCAGTACTTC
d_call: -; v_call: TRBV29-1; clone_size: -; j_call: TRBJ1-1; cdr3_aa: CSGKDRPLNTEAFF; cdr3_nt: TGCAGCGGGAAGGACAGACCCCTGAACACTGAAGCTTTCTTT
d_call: -; v_call: TRBV5-1; clone_size: -; j_call: TRBJ1-4; cdr3_aa: CASSLVGGGHLPTNEKLFF; cdr3_nt: TGCGCCAGCAGCTTGGTGGGCGGAGGACACCTACCAACTAATGAAAAACTGTTTTTT
d_call: -; v_call: TRBV7-6; clone_size: few; j_call: TRBJ1-1; cdr3_aa: CASSRMTGLNTEAFF; cdr3_nt: TGTGCCAGCAGCCGTATGACCGGGCTTAACACTGAAGCTTTCTTT
d_call: TRBD2; v_call: TRBV6-6; clone_size: few; j_call: TRBJ2-3; cdr3_aa: CASSYSASGGSTDTQYF; cdr3_nt: TGTGCCAGCAGTTACTCGGCTAGCGGGGGTAGCACAGATACGCAGTATTTT
d_call: -; v_call: TRBV5-6; clone_size: few; j_call: TRBJ2-3; cdr3_aa: CASSLGPPQGDTQYF; cdr3_nt: TGTGCCAGCAGCTTGGGACCGCCCCAGGGAGATACGCAGTATTTT
d_call: -; v_call: TRBV7-9; clone_size: few; j_call: TRBJ1-6; cdr3_aa: CASSLGLVNSPLHF; cdr3_nt: TGTGCCAGCAGCCTTGGACTGGTTAATTCACCCCTCCACTTT
d_call: TRBD1; v_call: TRBV2; clone_size: few; j_call: TRBJ1-5; cdr3_aa: CASSVDRGGNQPQHF; cdr3_nt: TGTGCCAGCAGCGTGGACAGGGGCGGCAATCAGCCCCAGCATTTT
d_call: -; v_call: TRBV6-6; clone_size: few; j_call: TRBJ2-3; cdr3_aa: CASSDSGTAPYTDTQYF; cdr3_nt: TGTGCCAGCAGTGACTCAGGGACGGCTCCCTACACAGATACGCAGTATTTT
d_call: -; v_call: TRBV7-2; clone_size: -; j_call: TRBJ2-3; cdr3_aa: CASSQRGDPSTDTQYF; cdr3_nt: TGTGCCAGCAGCCAACGTGGCGACCCGAGCACAGATACGCAGTATTTT
d_call: -; v_call: TRBV25-1; clone_size: -; j_call: TRBJ2-3; cdr3_aa: CASTEGGGGVGATQYF; cdr3_nt: TGTGCCAGCACTGAAGGCGGCGGCGGGGTTGGTGCTACGCAGTATTTT
d_call: -; v_call: TRBV27; clone_size: -; j_call: TRBJ1-5; cdr3_aa: CASSLYQPQHF; cdr3_nt: TGTGCCAGCAGTTTATATCAGCCCCAGCATTTT
d_call: -; v_call: TRBV6-2/TRBV6-3; clone_size: few; j_call: TRBJ1-6; cdr3_aa: CASSNVYSGRNSPLHF; cdr3_nt: TGTGCCAGCAGCAACGTATACAGCGGGCGCAACTCACCCCTCCACTTT
d_call: -; v_call: TRBV4-3; clone_size: -; j_call: TRBJ1-2; cdr3_aa: CASSDVGTYGYTF; cdr3_nt: TGCGCCAGCAGTGACGTGGGGACCTATGGCTACACCTTC
d_call: -; v_call: TRBV5-1; clone_size: many; j_call: TRBJ2-3; cdr3_aa: CASSSGGPGANTQYF; cdr3_nt: TGCGCCAGCAGCTCCGGAGGTCCTGGTGCCAATACGCAGTATTTT
d_call: TRBD2; v_call: TRBV24-1; clone_size: few; j_call: TRBJ2-1; cdr3_aa: CATSDPGLAGGAYNEQFF; cdr3_nt: TGTGCCACCAGTGACCCGGGACTAGCGGGGGGTGCCTACAATGAGCAGTTCTTC